Below, 21 T cell receptor beta chains from the same sample are listed, as sequenced in a study of blood T cell repertoires in COVID-19. TCRdb keeps only in-frame clones here, not all; method: immunoSEQ multiplex PCR. The sample contains 260,000 or so clones, about 80% of which appear only once. The sequenced material came from PBMCs or T cells enriched from blood (not recorded which). Source of these receptors: a woman in her 40s who had been exposed to COVID-19.

This clone appeared once. The rearrangement links TRBV6-1 to TRBJ2-2, with D unresolved. Germline lookup yields CDR1 MNHNS and CDR2 SASEGT. The CDR3 has 12 amino acids. Trimming removed 3 bases at V and 4 bases at J, with 3 bases between. This CDR3 is CASSDLTGELFF. The CDR3 DNA sequence: TGTGCCAGCAGTGACCTCACCGGGGAGCTGTTTTTT.

A few counts support this clone. V is TRBV19 and J is TRBJ1-2, with TRBD1 matching 7 bases. The ends lost 3 bases at V and 4 bases at J; junction bases unmatched: 5. The CDR3 extends over 14 amino acids. Germline CDR1 LNHDA, CDR2 SQIVND (reference sequence). Written as DNA, the CDR3 is TGTGCCAGTAGTATGGGCAGACAGGGCTATGGCTACACCTTC. Residues: CASSMGRQGYGYTF.

This chain links TRBV6-6 with TRBJ2-1, with D unresolved. V was pared by 5 bases and J by 8 bases, with 7 bases between. The CDR3 consists of 11 residues. Germline loops: CDR1 MNHNY, CDR2 SVGAGI (reference sequence). The CDR3 region is CASSRGHEQFF. The CDR3 coding sequence is TGTGCCAGCAGTCGCGGTCATGAGCAGTTCTTC.

V gene TRBV18 combines with J gene TRBJ1-2; 9 positions match TRBD1. CDR1 is KGHSH, CDR2 LQKENI, per germline. The CDR3 length is 14 residues. Unmatched junction bases numbered 7, after V lost 6 bases and J lost 5 bases. As DNA, the CDR3 is TGTGCCAGCTCCCTGGACAGGGGAAGGTATGGCTACACCTTC. Translated: CASSLDRGRYGYTF.

This clone is a singleton in its sample. CDR3 sequence (DNA): TGTGCCACCAGCAGCCCTGGACAGGGGGGCAACTATGGCTACACCTTC. Protein sequence: CATSSPGQGGNYGYTF. This chain connects TRBV15 to TRBJ1-2; 10 bases are shared with TRBD1. This CDR3 region has 16 residues. Germline V CDR1 and CDR2: LNHNV, YYDKDF (reference sequence). The trim removed 3 bases at V and 2 bases at J, leaving 6 bases unmatched. Together with reference TRBV15 and TRBJ1-2, the CDR3 gives the full variable domain: DAMVIQNPRYQVTQFGKPVTLSCSQTLNHNVMYWYQQKSSQAPKLLFHYYDKDFNNEADTPDNFQSRRPNTSFCFLDIRSPGLGDTAMYLCATSSPGQGGNYGYTFGSGTRLTVV.

This chain uses TRBV18 with TRBJ1-1; 7 bases are shared with TRBD1. The CDR3 is made up of 17 amino acids. J gave up 1 base and V 0 bases, and 8 bases lay outside the gene matches. Germline CDR1 and CDR2: KGHSH and LQKENI. CDR3 protein: CASSPPTGILSNTEAFF. The DNA of the CDR3 is TGTGCCAGCTCACCACCGACAGGGATACTATCGAACACTGAAGCTTTCTTT. Combining the CDR3 with reference TRBV18 and TRBJ1-1 gives the whole variable domain NAGVMQNPRHLVRRRGQEARLRCSPMKGHSHVYWYRQLPEEGLKFMVYLQKENIIDESGMPKERFSAEFPKEGPSILRIQQVVRGDSAAYFCASSPPTGILSNTEAFFGQGTRLTVV.

The chain uses TRBV30 and TRBJ1-1; D call uncertain. V was cut by 4 bases and J by 0 bases, with 12 bases left in between. Germline assignment: CDR1 GTSNPN and CDR2 SVGIG (reference sequence). The CDR3 has 14 amino acids. The CDR3 protein is CAWIVPGMNTEAFF. The DNA for the CDR3 is TGTGCCTGGATAGTCCCCGGTATGAACACTGAAGCTTTCTTT.

V usage is TRBV7-8 and J usage is TRBJ2-7, with 7 nucleotides matching TRBD2. Germline lookup yields CDR1 SGHVS and CDR2 FQNEAQ. The CDR3 sequence is 17 residues long. V lost 1 base to trimming and J lost 4 bases; unmatched junction nucleotides: 13. The CDR3 region is CASSLVRAYLRGYEQYF. In DNA, the CDR3 is TGTGCCAGCAGCTTAGTGAGGGCTTACCTGCGGGGGTACGAGCAGTACTTC.

The chain combines TRBV7-2 with TRBJ2-5; 7 nucleotides agree with TRBD2. CDR1 and CDR2 (germline): SGHTA, FQGNSA. The CDR3 covers 14 residues. Germline trimming cut 8 bases from V and 1 base from J; bases unmatched to any gene: 7. CDR3 sequence (DNA): TGTGCCAGCCGAGGGACGGGAGGCCAAGAGACCCAGTACTTC. Protein sequence: CASRGTGGQETQYF.

This clone was detected only once. The chain employs TRBV4-3 and TRBJ1-1; D is ambiguous. This CDR3 spans 17 amino acids. V was clipped by 0 bases and J by 0 bases, with 14 bases between them. The germline V gene has CDR1 LGHNA and CDR2 YSLEER. In nucleotides, the CDR3 is TGCGCCAGCAGCCAAGAATGGGAGATAGACATGAACACTGAAGCTTTCTTT. Residues: CASSQEWEIDMNTEAFF.

This clone is a singleton in its sample. The same CDR3 arises from other DNA sequences in this sample as well. The gene calls are TRBV3-1 (or the pseudogene TRBV3-2) and TRBJ2-5; D is undetermined. The CDR3 extends over 12 amino acids. The V end was cut by 4 bases, the J end by 2 bases, with 5 bases between. Germline CDR1 LGHDT, CDR2 YNNKEL (reference sequence). CDR3 protein: CASSLRQETQYF. The CDR3, as DNA: TGTGCCAGCAGCCTGAGGCAAGAGACCCAGTACTTC.

The V and J genes are TRBV6-5 and TRBJ1-4; D is possibly TRBD1 (6 bases). Trimming removed 0 bases from V and 4 bases from J, with 9 bases in between. Germline CDR1 MNHEY, CDR2 SVGAGI. The CDR3 sequence is 15 residues long. For the CDR3, the DNA is TGTGCCAGCAGTTACTCTGGGGGCCTTAATGAAAAACTGTTTTTT. Protein: CASSYSGGLNEKLFF.

This clone was recorded only once. The chain uses TRBV7-9 and TRBJ1-2; D gene uncertain. This CDR3 spans 12 amino acids. Germline V gene data show CDR1 as SEHNR and CDR2 as FQNEAQ (reference sequence). Trimming cost V 5 bases and J 4 bases, with 8 bases left between them. The CDR3 DNA sequence: TGTGCCAGCAGCGAGCAGGCCTATGGCTACACCTTC. Translated, it gives CASSEQAYGYTF.

The chain combines TRBV28 with TRBJ1-4, with no clear D. CDR3 size: 15 residues. The germline V and J ends were trimmed by 6 bases and 0 bases, with 11 bases remaining between them. Germline CDR1 and CDR2: MDHEN and SYDVKM. CDR3 sequence (DNA): TGTGCCAGCAGCTCCCCGCGGCCAACTAATGAAAAACTGTTTTTT. Protein: CASSSPRPTNEKLFF. The complete variable domain, with remaining parts taken from reference TRBV28 and TRBJ1-4, reads DVKVTQSSRYLVKRTGEKVFLECVQDMDHENMFWYRQDPGLGLRLIYFSYDVKMKEKGDIPEGYSVSREKKERFSLILESASTNQTSMYLCASSSPRPTNEKLFFGSGTQLSVL.

The chain uses TRBV19 and TRBJ1-5; D is undetermined. The CDR3 totals 14 residues. The V end lost 1 base, the J end lost 3 bases, and 7 bases lay between the germline ends. CDR1 is LNHDA, CDR2 SQIVND, per germline (reference sequence). DNA for the CDR3: TGTGCCAGTAGTATAGCACAGTCCAATCAGCCCCAGCATTTT. Protein sequence: CASSIAQSNQPQHF.

This sequence joins TRBV4-2 and TRBJ2-7; maybe TRBD2 (5 bases). V dropped 0 bases and J dropped 3 bases, with 12 bases sitting between them. CDR1 and CDR2 (germline): LGHNA, YNFKEQ. CDR3 length: 15 residues. DNA for the CDR3: TGTGCCAGCAGCCAAGAGTTACCGGGGATCTACGAGCAGTACTTC. Amino acids: CASSQELPGIYEQYF.

V gene TRBV6-2 or TRBV6-3 combines with J gene TRBJ2-2; D may be TRBD1 (6 bases). The CDR3 covers 14 residues. Germline V lookup: CDR1 MNHEY, CDR2 SVGEGT. Trimming cost V 5 bases and J 0 bases, with 7 bases left between them. The DNA of the CDR3 is TGTGCCAGCAGTGACAGGACGAACACCGGGGAGCTGTTTTTT. It translates to CASSDRTNTGELFF.

This clone was counted only a few times. The CDR3 sequence: CASTVNTEAFF. Written as DNA, the CDR3 is TGTGCCAGCACCGTGAACACTGAAGCTTTCTTT. The chain is built from TRBV28 and TRBJ1-1; D is unresolved. CDR1 MDHEN and CDR2 SYDVKM come from the germline V gene. This CDR3 is built from 11 residues. Between the trimmed V and J ends, which lost 7 bases and 0 bases, there was a span of 3 bases. The whole variable domain, filled in from reference TRBV28 and TRBJ1-1, reads DVKVTQSSRYLVKRTGEKVFLECVQDMDHENMFWYRQDPGLGLRLIYFSYDVKMKEKGDIPEGYSVSREKKERFSLILESASTNQTSMYLCASTVNTEAFFGQGTRLTVV.

V is TRBV7-3 and J is TRBJ2-5, with TRBD1 matching over 7 bases. CDR3 size: 16 residues. Per germline, CDR1 SGHTA and CDR2 FQGTGA. With 3 bases clipped from V and 2 bases from J, the junction kept 9 bases outside the gene matches. The CDR3 DNA sequence: TGTGCCAGCAGCTTGACTGGGACAGCCTTACAAGAGACCCAGTACTTC. Amino acid sequence: CASSLTGTALQETQYF. The whole variable domain, remainder taken from reference TRBV7-3 and TRBJ2-5, is GAGVSQTPSNKVTEKGKYVELRCDPISGHTALYWYRQSLGQGPEFLIYFQGTGAADDSGLPNDRFFAVRPEGSVSTLKIQRTERGDSAVYLCASSLTGTALQETQYFGPGTRLLVL.

The J gene is TRBJ1-1, the V gene TRBV18; 9 nucleotides align to TRBD1. This CDR3 is built from 14 residues. Germline CDR1 is KGHSH and CDR2 is LQKENI. J gave up 6 bases and V 3 bases, and 5 bases lay outside the gene matches. This CDR3 is CASSPQDRGPEAFF. In nucleotides, the CDR3 is TGTGCCAGCTCACCCCAGGACAGGGGCCCTGAAGCTTTCTTT.

The rearrangement joins TRBV7-2 to TRBJ2-5; a weak D match, TRBD2 (7 bases). Trimming took 5 bases from V and 10 from J, leaving 29 bases between them. The CDR3 loop spans 17 amino acids. Germline V gene data show CDR1 as SGHTA and CDR2 as FQGNSA. Here the CDR3 reads CASSPPPYHRDYRFQYF. The CDR3 DNA sequence: TGTGCCAGCAGCCCACCACCATACCACAGGGACTACCGCTTCCAGTACTTC.